This TCR beta chain was sequenced in a study of T cell repertoires in cytomegalovirus infection. Overall study: Public signatures in TCR beta pointed to CMV infection and matching HLA type.

Germline V gives CDR1 DFQATT, CDR2 SNEGSKA (reference sequence). The CDR3 totals 15 residues. V lost 6 bases and J 2 bases, leaving 18 bases between the germline ends. TCRdb reanalysed the reads using MiXCR and keeps one entry per CDR3 protein. The sample yields 65,000 to 95,000 distinct CDR3 sequences, roughly 3.7% seen once. The sample holds many counts of this clonotype. The chain is built from TRBV20-1 and TRBJ2-3, with D perhaps TRBD2 (6 bases). The sequenced sample was PBMCs. The TCR comes from a human donor in good health (CMV status not recorded). Some clones in this sample may be carry-over from other donors' samples. DNA of the CDR3: TGCAGTGCCCCTAACGGGGGACTTACCACAGATACGCAGTATTTT. This codes for CSAPNGGLTTDTQYF.